The 23 T cell receptor beta chains in this list originate from one sample, sequenced in a study of T cells in Graves' hyperthyroidism and ophthalmopathy. What was amplified from RNA transcripts were TCR beta CDR3 regions. RT-PCR in the first round (using the HTBI primer set) targeted the TCR CDR3. Via MiXCR, TCRdb re-called the multiplex PCR reads, giving one row per CDR3 protein. Altogether some 510,000 distinct CDR3 sequences are present, 20% being singletons, with the ten largest covering approximately 26%. The sequenced sample was blood. All receptors derive from a man between 18 and 29 years old with Graves' hyperthyroidism.

The sample holds many counts of this clonotype. The chain is built from TRBV27 and TRBJ2-2; D not certain. This CDR3 has 16 amino acids. Germline assignment: CDR1 MNHEY and CDR2 SMNVEV (reference sequence). V lost 0 bases and J lost 7, with 15 bases in between. CDR3 protein: CASSLSPVVASGELFF. DNA of the CDR3: TGTGCCAGCAGTTTATCTCCGGTGGTAGCAAGCGGGGAGCTGTTTTTT.

The V and J genes are TRBV6-1 and TRBJ2-7; no reliable D call. Germline-derived CDR1 and CDR2 are MNHNS and SASEGT. The V and J ends lost 0 bases and 3 bases respectively, with 9 bases between them. This CDR3 has 14 residues. The CDR3 region is CASSEALVRYEQYF. The CDR3 nucleotides are TGTGCCAGCAGTGAAGCCCTGGTGCGCTACGAGCAGTACTTC.

This clonotype was detected many times. The chain has TRBV20-1 and TRBJ2-5; 11 nucleotides agree with TRBD2. This CDR3 contains 16 residues. Looked up from germline, CDR1 is DFQATT and CDR2 is SNEGSKA (reference sequence). After removal of 6 bases from V and 5 bases from J, the junction contained 14 bases not matched to a gene. This chain's CDR3 is CSAVSGRDYGRETQYF. CDR3 bases: TGCAGTGCCGTTAGCGGGAGGGACTACGGAAGGGAGACCCAGTACTTC.

This clonotype was picked up many times. The V gene is TRBV20-1, the J gene TRBJ1-6, with D maybe TRBD1 (6 bases). In germline, CDR1 is DFQATT, CDR2 SNEGSKA (reference sequence). The CDR3 length is 14 residues. V shed 6 bases and J shed 7 bases, with 16 bases lying between them. In DNA, the CDR3 is TGCAGTGCCCAATCTGGGGGCCTAAATTCACCCCTCCACTTT. It is translated as CSAQSGGLNSPLHF.

This clonotype was seen at least ten times. The chain combines TRBV7-2 with TRBJ2-7, with D possibly being TRBD1 (6 bases). The length of the CDR3 is 11 residues. Trimming took off 5 bases at V and 13 bases at J, with 15 bases between the two ends. Germline-derived CDR1 and CDR2 are SGHTA and FQGNSA. The CDR3 DNA sequence: TGTGCCAGCAGCCTAGGGGGACCTCTTTACTTC. Amino acids: CASSLGGPLYF.

This clonotype was counted at least ten times. The V call is TRBV6-5, the J call TRBJ2-5, with TRBD1 as a possible D gene (6 bases). The V end was cut by 1 base, the J end by 5 bases, with 8 bases between. The germline V gene encodes CDR1 MNHEY and CDR2 SVGAGI. CDR3 size: 13 residues. The CDR3 here is CASSYFQGETQYF. The CDR3 DNA is TGTGCCAGCAGTTACTTTCAGGGGGAGACCCAGTACTTC.

This clonotype was counted many times. The chain links TRBV20-1 to TRBJ1-1; D remains ambiguous. This CDR3 spans 12 amino acids. Germline-derived CDR1 and CDR2 are DFQATT and SNEGSKA (reference sequence). Trimming pared 6 bases from V and 5 bases from J, leaving 13 bases between. The DNA of the CDR3 is TGCAGTGCGATGACCCCCCTGACTGAAGCTTTCTTT. This encodes CSAMTPLTEAFF.

The sample holds one count of this clonotype. The chain uses TRBV5-1 and TRBJ1-5; 7 positions match TRBD1. CDR1 SGHRS and CDR2 YFSETQ come from the germline V gene. The CDR3 is made up of 19 amino acids. V shed 4 bases and J 0 bases; nucleotides not matched to a gene: 16. The CDR3 loop is CASSALTRDSLYSNQPQHF. DNA of the CDR3: TGCGCCAGCAGCGCACTGACCCGGGACAGCCTATATAGCAATCAGCCCCAGCATTTT.

V is TRBV6-1 and J is TRBJ1-1; no definite D call. Trimming stripped 6 bases from V and 1 base from J, with 6 bases between. The CDR3 is made up of 12 amino acids. Germline loops: CDR1 MNHNS, CDR2 SASEGT. CDR3 in amino acids: CASRFPNTEAFF. CDR3 in DNA: TGTGCCAGCAGATTCCCGAACACTGAAGCTTTCTTT.

The V and J genes are TRBV27 and TRBJ2-7; TRBD1 is a possible D gene (6 bases). The germline V gene encodes CDR1 MNHEY and CDR2 SMNVEV (reference sequence). Trimming took off 5 bases at V and 3 bases at J, with 14 bases between the two ends. This CDR3 spans 14 amino acids. In DNA, the CDR3 is TGTGCCAGCAGTGCCCTAACAGGGAACTACGAGCAGTACTTC. It translates to CASSALTGNYEQYF.

J is TRBJ2-5 and V is TRBV27; 9 bases match TRBD2. The CDR3 is made up of 16 amino acids. The germline gives CDR1 MNHEY, CDR2 SMNVEV (reference sequence). Trimming cost V 2 bases and J 5 bases; bases outside gene matches: 9. CDR3 nucleotide sequence: TGTGCCAGCAGTTTAGGCGGGGGGGCCTTGGAGGAGACCCAGTACTTC. This translates into CASSLGGGALEETQYF.

The chain uses TRBV19 and TRBJ2-6; TRBD2 might be the D (7 bases). CDR1 is LNHDA and CDR2 is SQIVND in the germline V gene (reference sequence). The CDR3 extends over 18 amino acids. V dropped 0 bases and J dropped 2 bases, with 14 bases sitting between them. CDR3: CASSIDPRGAPGANVLTF. The CDR3 DNA sequence: TGTGCCAGTAGTATAGATCCCCGGGGGGCTCCTGGGGCCAACGTCCTGACTTTC.

This clonotype occurred many times. The chain combines TRBV28 with TRBJ2-7; weak D call: TRBD1 (6 bases). V was clipped by 6 bases and J by 3 bases, with 18 bases between them. The germline V gene encodes CDR1 MDHEN and CDR2 SYDVKM. The CDR3 totals 15 residues. The CDR3 protein is CASSPDRTTGYEQYF. CDR3 coding DNA: TGTGCCAGCAGCCCCGACCGGACGACAGGCTACGAGCAGTACTTC. The full variable domain, with the rest looked up from reference TRBV28 and TRBJ2-7, is DVKVTQSSRYLVKRTGEKVFLECVQDMDHENMFWYRQDPGLGLRLIYFSYDVKMKEKGDIPEGYSVSREKKERFSLILESASTNQTSMYLCASSPDRTTGYEQYFGPGTRLTVT.

This clonotype occurred many times. The chain links TRBV7-9 to TRBJ2-5; D is possibly TRBD2 (6 bases). The CDR3 consists of 13 residues. CDR1 and CDR2 from the germline V gene are SEHNR and FQNEAQ (reference sequence). The ends were cut back, 1 base at V and 9 bases at J, with 12 bases in the middle. CDR3 bases: TGTGCCAGCAGCTTAGATGGGGGGATGGCCCAGTACTTC. It is translated as CASSLDGGMAQYF.

This clonotype was recorded at least ten times. The rearrangement uses TRBV14 and TRBJ1-1, with a weak D call TRBD1 (5 bases). V lost 4 bases and J 4 bases, leaving 13 bases between the germline ends. Germline V gene lookup returns CDR1 SGHDN and CDR2 FVKESK. CDR3 size: 14 residues. In DNA, the CDR3 is TGTGCCAGCAGCCCCGTGAAGGGGAGCACTGAAGCTTTCTTT. Its translation is CASSPVKGSTEAFF.

Ten or more counts support this clonotype. A read error is possible here, since a much larger clone lies one base away. The V call is TRBV12-3 or TRBV12-4, the J call TRBJ1-5; D remains ambiguous. The length of the CDR3 is 14 residues. The CDR3 loop reads CVSSLARRDQPQHF. The CDR3 DNA reads TGTGTCAGCAGTTTAGCCAGGCGGGATCAGCCCCAGCATTTT.

This clonotype appeared a few times. This sequence may be a read error, since a much larger clone differs from it by one base. The chain uses TRBV11-2 and TRBJ1-3; D ambiguous. The CDR3 covers 13 residues. Per germline, CDR1 SGHAT and CDR2 FQNNGV. V was pared by 4 bases and J by 6 bases, with 10 bases between. CDR3 loop: CASSSHAANTIYF. The DNA for the CDR3 is TGTGCCAGCAGCTCCCACGCCGCAAACACCATATATTTT.

There are many counts of this clonotype. The J gene is TRBJ1-1, the V gene TRBV6-5; D may be TRBD1 (5 bases). This CDR3 is built from 14 residues. Trimming left V 7 bases short and J 4 bases short, with 16 bases between. Germline V gene sequence: CDR1 MNHEY, CDR2 SVGAGI. The CDR3 DNA reads as TGTGCCAGCAATCCCAGGGAACAGGTCACTGAAGCTTTCTTT. It codes for CASNPREQVTEAFF.

The rearrangement links TRBV12-5 to TRBJ1-2; a possible D gene is TRBD1 (5 bases). V was clipped by 5 bases and J by 3 bases, with 13 bases between them. The CDR3 runs 14 residues. Germline CDR1 is LGHNT and CDR2 is FRNRAP. DNA for the CDR3: TGTGCTAGTGGTAGGGACGGGTCCGACTATGGCTACACCTTC. Amino acids: CASGRDGSDYGYTF.

This chain joins TRBV11-2 and TRBJ1-1; D perhaps matches TRBD1 (6 bases). Germline V lookup: CDR1 SGHAT, CDR2 FQNNGV. Trimming took off 5 bases at V and 10 bases at J, with 17 bases between the two ends. The CDR3 is 13 residues long. In DNA, the CDR3 is TGTGCCAGCAGCCGGGGGGCGGGGAGGAGAGCTTTCTTT. Amino acids: CASSRGAGRRAFF.

This clonotype was seen repeatedly, ten times or more. The V gene is TRBV20-1, the J gene TRBJ2-7; 13 bases line up with TRBD2. Germline V CDR1 and CDR2: DFQATT, SNEGSKA (reference sequence). Losses at the gene ends were 3 bases for V and 2 bases for J; bases not matched to a gene: 4. This CDR3 comprises 15 residues. The CDR3 loop is CSASGGTSGAYEQYF. The CDR3 DNA reads as TGCAGTGCTAGCGGAGGGACTAGCGGGGCCTACGAGCAGTACTTC.

Turning to this clonotype: Germline is not matched at one junction end, which may reflect a read error. This chain links TRBV28 with TRBJ2-4; D not certain. Germline CDR1 MDHEN, CDR2 SYDVKM. This CDR3 has 15 residues. The CDR3 DNA follows: TGTGCCAGCAGTTTTACCCTAGAGATTGAAAACATTCAGTGCTTC. This gives the protein CASSFTLEIENIQCF.

Details on this clonotype: Germline and junction disagree at one end, which may indicate a read error. V is TRBV6-1 and J is TRBJ2-4, with D perhaps matching TRBD1 (6 bases). Germline V gene lookup returns CDR1 MNHNS and CDR2 SASEGT. The CDR3 covers 16 residues. The CDR3, as DNA: TGTGCCAGCAGTGAAGGAGGGGGAAGAGCCAAAAACATTAAGTACTTC. Translating it yields CASSEGGGRAKNIKYF.